This T cell receptor (beta chain) was observed in a study of spatial heterogeneity in lung cancer. The overall study: Each time, sequencing found more beta-chain sequences than alpha-chain sequences.

Time point indicated: sample taken at primary tumor resection. Researchers sequenced whole RNA taken from tumor, nontumor lung or frozen PBMC without sorting. The donors were 72 patients with non-small cell lung cancer that was early-stage and untreated. For this clonotype: Given a much more abundant clone one base away, this may be a read error.

The V end was cut by 4 bases, the J end by 11 bases, with 15 bases between. The CDR3 is 13 residues long. Per germline, CDR1 SQVTM and CDR2 ANQGSEA. Each TCR cDNA molecule bore a unique molecular identifier. TCRdb processed the 5' RACE reads anew with MiXCR; each CDR3 protein has one entry. Of 20,000 to 25,000 distinct CDR3 sequences listed, about 4.6% are singletons. The source was PBMCs, collected at surgery. The source is a male donor with early-stage non-small cell lung cancer. This rearrangement joins TRBV29-1 to TRBJ1-6, with D possibly TRBD1 on 5 matching bases. The CDR3 region is CSVGYRKDAPLHF. The CDR3, as DNA: TGCAGCGTTGGTTACAGGAAAGATGCACCCCTCCACTTT.